This T cell receptor beta chain was documented in a study of early T cells in non-severe SARS-CoV-2 infection. Study-level background: Bulk RNA isolated from unsorted whole blood underwent sequencing; chains were not paired. Notes on the study in general: Matching results from VDJdb favored anti-spike CD8 responses, leaving private and CD4 specificities undetected.

Individual cDNA molecules carried attached unique molecular identifiers. TCRdb redid the calling of the 5' RACE reads with MiXCR, one entry per CDR3 protein. This table holds tens of thousands of distinct CDR3 sequences, 6% to 7% found once. This clonotype was counted many times. Its matching antigen is unknown. The source of this sequence is an adult who was a healthcare worker with PCR-confirmed SARS-CoV-2 infection or an uninfected control (not recorded which). The specimen was whole blood.

The CDR3 spells CASHRGRNYGYTF. The CDR3 DNA reads as TGTGCCAGCCATCGGGGGAGGAACTATGGCTACACCTTC. This chain uses TRBV19 with TRBJ1-2, with TRBD1 as a possible D gene (5 bases). The CDR3 consists of 13 residues. Germline V CDR1 and CDR2: LNHDA, SQIVND (reference sequence). The V gene lost 9 bases and the J gene lost 2 bases, with 13 bases spanning the gap. The whole variable domain, filled in from reference TRBV19 and TRBJ1-2, reads DGGITQSPKYLFRKEGQNVTLSCEQNLNHDAMYWYRQDPGQGLRLIYYSQIVNDFQKGDIAEGYSVSREKKESFPLTVTSAQKNPTAFYLCASHRGRNYGYTFGSGTRLTVV.